This is a list of T cell receptor beta chains from one sample in a study of T cell changes during pregnancy in multiple sclerosis. Clones were sequenced by immunoSEQ multiplex PCR, and TCRdb holds only the in-frame ones, with some missing. The sample lists under 9,500 clones, over 80% occurring once. The sequencing here drew on CD8+ T cells from peripheral blood mononuclear cells, taken in the first trimester of pregnancy. These receptors all stem from a female donor in good health, enrolled as a control in a pregnancy study. The CDR3 runs from the conserved cysteine through the conserved F or W. A D gene is named only where the DNA matches it firmly. Size is stated for part of the rows, as once, few or many counts, or as a class when the clone is expanded.

J	D	V	size	DNA	CDR3
TRBJ1-1	TRBD1	TRBV27	once	TGTGCCAGCAGTTTAGCCCCCCCGTGGGGACAGGGGAACACTGAAGCTTTCTTT	CASSLAPPWGQGNTEAFF
TRBJ2-5	.	TRBV7-2	.	TGTGCCAGCAGCTCACGACAAGGCAGGGAGGCCCAGTACTTC	CASSSRQGREAQYF
TRBJ1-3	.	TRBV28	.	TGTGCCAGCAGTTTCAACACTGGAAACACCATATATTTT	CASSFNTGNTIYF
TRBJ2-3	TRBD1	TRBV6-4	medium-sized	TGTGCCAGCAGTGGGACAGGGGGCACAGATACGCAGTATTTT	CASSGTGGTDTQYF
TRBJ1-1	.	TRBV19	.	TGTGCCAGTAGTCTAGCTCCGGACGGGGACACTGAAGCTTTCTTT	CASSLAPDGDTEAFF
TRBJ2-7	TRBD2	TRBV7-2	.	TGTGCCAGCAGCTTAGATTATGAAGCTAGCGGGATTTCCTACGAGCAGTACTTC	CASSLDYEASGISYEQYF
TRBJ2-6	TRBD1	TRBV4-1	.	TGCGCCAGCAGCCAAGTAGGGGACAGCCATACTGGGGCCAACGTCCTGACTTTC	CASSQVGDSHTGANVLTF
TRBJ2-7	.	TRBV27	.	TGTGCCAGCAGCCCCGGGAATGGGGCCTACGAGCAGTACTTC	CASSPGNGAYEQYF
TRBJ2-1	.	TRBV2	.	TGTGCCAGCACCCGAGGATTGGCGAGCTCCTACAATGAGCAGTTCTTC	CASTRGLASSYNEQFF
TRBJ2-2	TRBD2	TRBV9	.	TGTGCCAGCAGCGCGACTAGCGGGGGATACACTGGGGAGCTGTTTTTT	CASSATSGGYTGELFF
TRBJ2-4	.	TRBV21-1	.	TGTGCCAGCATGGGGGTTTGGTCCCGGGACAAACCGACACTAGCCAAAAACATTCAGTACTTC	CASMGVWSRDKPTLAKNIQYF
TRBJ2-3	.	TRBV7-9	.	TGTGCCAGCAGCCCATCAATAACAGGTAGCACAGATACGCAGTATTTT	CASSPSITGSTDTQYF
TRBJ2-7	TRBD1	TRBV11-2	.	TGTGCCAGCAGCCACGGGACAGGGGGGGCCTACGAGCAGTACTTC	CASSHGTGGAYEQYF
TRBJ2-7	.	TRBV28	.	TGTGCCAGCAGTTTAAGTAAGCAGGCCTACGAGCAGTACTTC	CASSLSKQAYEQYF
TRBJ2-7	TRBD1	TRBV5-1	.	TGCGCCAGCAGCTCCGGGACAGGGGAAAGGGAGCAGTACTTC	CASSSGTGEREQYF
TRBJ2-1	.	TRBV20-1	once	TGCAGTGCTAGAGTAAGGGACTTGCAGTTCTTC	CSARVRDLQFF
TRBJ1-4	.	TRBV5-4	.	TGTGCCAGCAGCTCACAAAACGAGGGCTGGGGTGAAAAACTGTTTTTT	CASSSQNEGWGEKLFF
TRBJ2-7	.	TRBV4-1	.	TGCGCCAGCAGCCTCCAGCCCGGCGACTACAACGAGCAGTACTTC	CASSLQPGDYNEQYF
TRBJ2-1	TRBD1	TRBV6-4	.	TGTGCCAGCAGTGACTCACCGCCGGACAGGGGGTTTGGTGAGCAGTTCTTC	CASSDSPPDRGFGEQFF
TRBJ1-1	TRBD1	TRBV29-1	.	TGCAGCGTGGGGGACAGCAACACTGAAGCTTTCTTT	CSVGDSNTEAFF
TRBJ2-5	TRBD1	TRBV27	few	TGTGCCAGCAGTCCCTCGACAGGGGGAGAGACCCAGTACTTC	CASSPSTGGETQYF
TRBJ1-2	TRBD1	TRBV15	.	TGTGCCACCAGCAGGAGCCGGGACAGGGCCTATGGCTACACCTTC	CATSRSRDRAYGYTF
TRBJ1-1	.	TRBV9	few	TGTGCCAGCAGCGTAGTTCGGGGTGGGGACACTGAAGCTTTCTTT	CASSVVRGGDTEAFF
TRBJ1-2	TRBD1	TRBV19	.	TGTGCCAGTAGTATAGTCCGGGACAGGGGCGTTAACTATGGCTACACCTTC	CASSIVRDRGVNYGYTF
TRBJ2-7	.	TRBV20-1	.	TGCAGTGCGAGACGTACCTACGAGCAGTACTTC	CSARRTYEQYF
TRBJ2-1	TRBD2	TRBV11-2	once	TGTGCCAGCAGCTTAGGTGGCGGGGGGGACAATGAGCAGTTCTTC	CASSLGGGGDNEQFF
TRBJ2-5	TRBD1	TRBV6-1	.	TGTGCCAGCAGTGAAGTCCCGACAGGGGGCCCCCCTAGCGAGACCCAGTACTTC	CASSEVPTGGPPSETQYF
TRBJ2-2	.	TRBV5-6	.	TGTGCCAGCAGCTCCCAGGGCCCCGGGGAGCTGTTTTTT	CASSSQGPGELFF
TRBJ2-3	TRBD2	TRBV28	.	TGTGCCAGCAGCCTCGCCGTGGGGGGGGACACAGATACGCAGTATTTT	CASSLAVGGDTDTQYF
TRBJ2-1	TRBD2	TRBV2	.	TGTGCCAGCAGTCTGACTAGCGGAAACAATGAGCAGTTCTTC	CASSLTSGNNEQFF
TRBJ1-6	.	TRBV27	once	TGTGCCAGCACGCTAAACCCCGGGAGCCGAGCCCTCCACTTT	CASTLNPGSRALHF
TRBJ2-2	.	TRBV6-6	.	TGTGCCAGCAGTTACCCAGACGGGGAGCTGTTTTTT	CASSYPDGELFF
TRBJ2-2	.	TRBV28	.	TGTGCCAGCAGTTTAACGACAGCGAACACCGGGGAGCTGTTTTTT	CASSLTTANTGELFF
TRBJ1-2	.	TRBV5-6	once	TGTGCCAGCAGCTCAAGGGGGGGTCCAGGGTTTGGCTACACCTTC	CASSSRGGPGFGYTF
TRBJ1-5	.	TRBV21-1	.	TGTGCCAGCAGGGGGACAGGGGGTTATAGCAATCAGCCCCAGCATTTT	CASRGTGGYSNQPQHF
TRBJ2-7	.	TRBV10-1	.	TGCGCCAGCCCGCGGTGGGACACCTACTACGAGCAGTACTTC	CASPRWDTYYEQYF
TRBJ2-7	.	TRBV5-4	once	TGTGCCAGCAGGGACTCCCAGTTCTCCTACGAGCAGTACTTC	CASRDSQFSYEQYF
TRBJ2-3	TRBD1	TRBV6-4	.	TGTGCCAGCAGTGACGGGTCAGGGGGTACGGATACGCAGTATTTT	CASSDGSGGTDTQYF
TRBJ2-1	TRBD1	TRBV10-1	.	TGCGCCAGCAGTAGACAGGGGGCTGAGCGGGCTCACAATGAGCAGTTCTTC	CASSRQGAERAHNEQFF
TRBJ2-7	TRBD1	TRBV7-6	.	TGTGCCAGCAGCGGTGGGACAGGGTATAACGAGCAGTACTTC	CASSGGTGYNEQYF
TRBJ2-2	TRBD1	TRBV11-2	.	TGTGCCAGCAGCCACCGACAGGGGTTCACCGGGGAGCTGTTTTTT	CASSHRQGFTGELFF
TRBJ2-7	.	TRBV29-1	.	TGCAGCGTTGACTTGGGCAGCTCCTACGAGCAGTACTTC	CSVDLGSSYEQYF
TRBJ2-3	TRBD1	TRBV25-1	.	TGTGCCAGCAGTGGGGACAGGGGGCTCACAGATACGCAGTATTTT	CASSGDRGLTDTQYF
TRBJ2-3	.	TRBV18	once	TGTGCCAGCAGCCAAAGTTCCTCGCATACGCAGTATTTT	CASSQSSSHTQYF
TRBJ2-1	.	TRBV19	once	TGTGCCAGTAGCCCGGGAGTAAGTGAGCAGTTCTTC	CASSPGVSEQFF
TRBJ2-1	.	TRBV5-4	once	TGTGCCAGCAGCTCGGACAATGAGCAGTTCTTC	CASSSDNEQFF
TRBJ2-1	TRBD2	TRBV6-6	.	TGTGCCAGCAGTCCGGGGGGTAGGGAGCAGTTCTTC	CASSPGGREQFF
TRBJ2-7	.	TRBV4-3	.	TGCGCCAGCAGCCAAGATGGGGCAGGGCTCAACGAGCAGTACTTC	CASSQDGAGLNEQYF
TRBJ1-6	.	TRBV27	.	TGTGCCAGCAGTCCCCCCTTAACAGGGATGGGTTCACCCCTCCACTTT	CASSPPLTGMGSPLHF
TRBJ1-1	TRBD1	TRBV6-5	.	TGTGCCAGCAGTTATAAGAGGGGGCGGGGCACTGAAGCTTTCTTT	CASSYKRGRGTEAFF
TRBJ1-6	.	TRBV20-1	.	TGCAGTGCTAGACTAGACTCACCCCTCCACTTT	CSARLDSPLHF
TRBJ2-5	.	TRBV11-2	.	TGTGCCAGCAGCCCCCGGGGGGGCACAGGGGTGGAGACCCAGTACTTC	CASSPRGGTGVETQYF
TRBJ1-2	.	TRBV28	.	TGTGCCAGCAGTTCCCCAGGGTTTGTCTATGGCTACACCTTC	CASSSPGFVYGYTF